This T cell receptor (beta chain) was identified during a study of blood T cell repertoires in COVID-19. Data came from immunoSEQ multiplex PCR; TCRdb stores just in-frame clones and leaves some out. The sample consists of some 190,000 clones, around 83% of them appearing once. Germline V CDR1 and CDR2: LNHDA, SQIVND (reference sequence). This CDR3 region has 13 residues. V was pared by 10 bases and J by 4 bases, with 16 bases between. Sequenced: PBMCs or T cells enriched from blood (not recorded which). The rearrangement links TRBV19 to TRBJ1-2, with a tentative D call TRBD1 (5 bases). The sequence derives from a woman aged 40 to 50 in a cohort exposed to, infected with or recovered from COVID-19 (not recorded which). The CDR3 DNA is TGTGCCACCCAATGGGGGGTTGGCTATGGCTACACCTTC. Translating it yields CATQWGVGYGYTF.